This T cell receptor beta chain was sequenced for a study of low-dose radiotherapy and immunotherapy resistance in tumors. Whole-study context: For Cohort 1, fractions of 0.5 Gy were given every 2 weeks, reaching 6.5 Gy overall. Patients were treated with intravenous nivolumab at 240 mg every two weeks and were also dosed with ipilimumab at 1 mg/kg every six weeks.

The time point was: before trial treatment. This clonotype was seen repeatedly, ten times or more. The CDR3 sequence is 15 residues long. The V gene lost 4 bases and the J gene lost 0 bases, with 8 bases spanning the gap. Germline CDR1 and CDR2: SGHRS and YFSETQ. TRAV- and TRBV-specific primers primed first-strand cDNA, covering alpha and beta chains. TCRs underwent 15 to 25 PCR cycles of amplification with a constant-region primer and V-primer adapter. TCRdb reprocessed the reads with MiXCR, giving one entry per CDR3 protein. This table holds 55,000 to 65,000 distinct CDR3 sequences, approximately 25% found once.

V usage is TRBV5-1 and J usage is TRBJ2-6; D uncertain. This receptor was identified in a male donor with rectosigmoid adenocarcinoma. The sample in question was PBMCs, obtained before treatment. The CDR3 reads CASSLPASGANVLTF. DNA for the CDR3: TGCGCCAGCAGCCTTCCGGCCTCTGGGGCCAACGTCCTGACTTTC.